The T cell receptor (beta chain) described here comes from a study of blood T cell repertoires in COVID-19. The overall study: From T cells, B-cell-depleted T cells, or PBMCs came the material, which was cDNA or gDNA.

Data came from immunoSEQ multiplex PCR; TCRdb stores just in-frame clones and leaves some out. The table lists about 160,000 clones, about four fifths of them singletons. This CDR3 comprises 11 residues. Germline assignment: CDR1 DFQATT and CDR2 SNEGSKA (reference sequence). Trimming took 6 bases from V and 5 from J, leaving 11 bases between them. The chain employs TRBV20-1 and TRBJ2-7; the D gene is possibly TRBD2 (5 bases). Sequencing was performed on PBMCs or T cells enriched from blood (not recorded which). The source is a woman between 55 and 75 years old who had recovered from COVID-19. Written as DNA, the CDR3 is TGCAGTGCCCGAATCGGGAACGAGCAGTACTTC. It translates to CSARIGNEQYF.